A single sample gave rise to the 9 T cell receptor beta chains below, sequenced in a study of cytotoxic CD8 clonotypes in ibrutinib-treated CLL. TCRdb keeps only in-frame clones here, not all; method: immunoSEQ multiplex PCR. The sample carries fewer than 300,000 clones, about 72% recorded once. The sequenced sample was PBMCs, obtained at disease progression, from a patient treated with ibrutinib. The receptors come from a human donor with chronic lymphocytic leukemia.

This clone was detected only a few times. The chain has TRBV9 and TRBJ1-2; tentative D call: TRBD1 (6 bases). CDR1 is SGDLS and CDR2 is YYNGEE in the germline V gene. Trimming shortened V by 0 bases and J by 7 bases, and 10 bases separated the two germline ends. This CDR3 region has 13 residues. The CDR3 DNA is TGTGCCAGCAGCGTAGTGACAGGAGGTGGCTACACCTTC. This sequence encodes CASSVVTGGGYTF.

A single count supports this clone. The V and J genes are TRBV19 and TRBJ1-2, with 11 bases fitting TRBD1. This CDR3 comprises 17 residues. The germline V gene has CDR1 LNHDA and CDR2 SQIVND (reference sequence). With 3 bases clipped from V and 7 bases from J, the junction kept 13 bases outside the gene matches. CDR3 nucleotides: TGTGCCAGTAGTATCGGGCTTCGTGGACAGGGGGCTGCTGGCTACACCTTC. The encoded protein is CASSIGLRGQGAAGYTF. Based on the CDR3 plus reference TRBV19 and TRBJ1-2, the full variable domain is DGGITQSPKYLFRKEGQNVTLSCEQNLNHDAMYWYRQDPGQGLRLIYYSQIVNDFQKGDIAEGYSVSREKKESFPLTVTSAQKNPTAFYLCASSIGLRGQGAAGYTFGSGTRLTVV.

J is TRBJ1-2 and V is TRBV9; 8 bases are a match to TRBD1. CDR1 is SGDLS and CDR2 is YYNGEE in the germline V gene. The V segment lost 1 base and the J segment 4 bases; nucleotides outside the gene matches: 3. This CDR3 spans 14 amino acids. This CDR3 reads CASSVRGQAYGYTF. The CDR3 nucleotides are TGTGCCAGCAGCGTAAGGGGACAGGCCTATGGCTACACCTTC.

The CDR3 sequence: CASSLFGGLSTDTQYF. In nucleotides, the CDR3 is TGTGCCAGCAGTTTATTCGGGGGACTTAGCACAGATACGCAGTATTTT. This sequence joins TRBV28 and TRBJ2-3, with a possible D match to TRBD2 (6 bases). V lost 1 base and J 0 bases, leaving 11 bases between the germline ends. Germline V gene lookup returns CDR1 MDHEN and CDR2 SYDVKM. The CDR3 consists of 16 residues.

This chain joins TRBV10-2 and TRBJ1-1, with 10 bases that match TRBD1. This CDR3 has 12 amino acids. Trimming removed 11 bases from V and 11 bases from J; junction bases left unmatched: 11. Germline CDR1 WSHSY, CDR2 SAAADI. This CDR3 is CAAAGDRGAAFF. CDR3 coding DNA: TGCGCCGCCGCCGGGGACAGGGGAGCGGCTTTCTTT.

The gene calls are TRBV29-1 and TRBJ2-5, with 7 positions matching TRBD2. The V gene end was trimmed by 6 bases and the J gene end by 4 bases; junction bases not matched to a gene: 8. The germline CDR1 and CDR2 sequences are SQVTM and ANQGSEA. The CDR3 has 13 amino acids. This CDR3 is CSVRETFGETQYF. DNA of the CDR3: TGCAGCGTGCGGGAGACGTTTGGAGAGACCCAGTACTTC.

This clone showed up just once. The chain recombines TRBV27 with TRBJ2-1; 8 bases line up with TRBD2. Germline V gene sequence: CDR1 MNHEY, CDR2 SMNVEV (reference sequence). J gave up 4 bases and V 4 bases, and 3 bases lay outside the gene matches. CDR3 length: 14 amino acids. CDR3 amino acids: CASSSGLVYNEQFF. In DNA form, the CDR3 reads TGTGCCAGCAGTTCGGGACTAGTGTACAATGAGCAGTTCTTC.

On this clone: A junction end diverges from the germline sequence, so it may reflect a read error. The chain employs TRBV5-1 and TRBJ2-7; D might be TRBD1 or TRBD2, each matching 6 bases. Germline V CDR1 and CDR2: SGHRS, YFSETQ. There are 12 residues in the CDR3. In DNA form, the CDR3 reads TGCGCCAGCACCCCCGGAGGGGGGTTTAGGACCTTC. It is translated as CASTPGGGFRTF.

The chain carries TRBV5-1 and TRBJ2-3; 10 bases match TRBD2. The CDR3 covers 15 residues. Losses at the gene ends were 2 bases for V and 3 bases for J; bases not matched to a gene: 3. Germline-derived CDR1 and CDR2 are SGHRS and YFSETQ. CDR3 loop: CASSLAGGRTDTQYF. The CDR3 DNA is TGCGCCAGCAGCTTAGCGGGAGGGCGGACAGATACGCAGTATTTT. The full variable domain, its missing parts supplied by reference TRBV5-1 and TRBJ2-3, is KAGVTQTPRYLIKTRGQQVTLSCSPISGHRSVSWYQQTPGQGLQFLFEYFSETQRNKGNFPGRFSGRQFSNSRSEMNVSTLELGDSALYLCASSLAGGRTDTQYFGPGTRLTVL.